Following are 25 T cell receptor beta chains from one sample sequenced in a study of blood T cell repertoires in COVID-19. The data were produced by immunoSEQ multiplex PCR, yet TCRdb's version contains in-frame clones alone and is incomplete. The table shows fewer than 250,000 clones, with more than 75% occurring only once. The sample taken for sequencing was PBMCs or T cells enriched from blood (not recorded which). All receptors derive from a man aged 25 to 45 in a cohort exposed to, infected with or recovered from COVID-19 (not recorded which).

The sample holds one count of this clone. The chain employs TRBV6-1 and TRBJ2-7; 10 nucleotides line up with TRBD2. The CDR3 sequence is 15 residues long. CDR1 and CDR2 (germline): MNHNS, SASEGT. Losses at the gene ends were 3 bases for V and 7 bases for J; bases not matched to a gene: 9. The CDR3 here is CASSDLAGAFGEQYF. The CDR3 DNA reads as TGTGCCAGCAGTGACCTAGCGGGAGCCTTTGGTGAGCAGTACTTC.

The rearrangement uses TRBV6-5 and TRBJ2-4, with D possibly TRBD2 on 5 matching bases. The V end lost 2 bases, the J end lost 11 bases, and 7 bases lay between the germline ends. Germline CDR1 reads MNHEY; CDR2 reads SVGAGI. The length of the CDR3 is 11 residues. The CDR3 DNA reads as TGTGCCAGCAGTTACGAGGGCGTTCAGTACTTC. Amino acids: CASSYEGVQYF.

This sequence joins TRBV6-4 and TRBJ2-1, with 11 nucleotides matching TRBD2. V was clipped by 6 bases and J by 9 bases; unmatched bases: 10. The length of the CDR3 is 15 residues. Germline V CDR1 and CDR2: MRHNA, SNTAGT. The DNA for the CDR3 is TGTGCCAGCAGCGCTACTAGCGGGAGTACGACTGAGCAGTTCTTC. Protein product: CASSATSGSTTEQFF.

The rearrangement links TRBV27 to TRBJ1-1; D is possibly TRBD1 (5 bases). The germline gives CDR1 MNHEY, CDR2 SMNVEV (reference sequence). V was cut by 0 bases and J by 3 bases, with 11 bases left in between. CDR3 length: 15 amino acids. The CDR3 sequence is CASSLSLGAYTEAFF. DNA of the CDR3: TGTGCCAGCAGTTTATCCCTTGGGGCTTACACTGAAGCTTTCTTT.

The genes are TRBV25-1 and TRBJ1-4; TRBD1 matches at 8 bases. V was pared by 6 bases and J by 8 bases, with 11 bases of the junction left unmatched. Germline V gene data show CDR1 as MGHDK and CDR2 as SYGVNS. The CDR3 covers 15 residues. CDR3 DNA: TGTGCCAGCAGCCCGCCCGGGACAGGCGGAGAAAAACTGTTTTTT. Its translation is CASSPPGTGGEKLFF.

The CDR3 region has the DNA TGTGCCAGTAGTTCCCGGGACAGGGGTTCCTACGAGCAGTACTTC. The encoded protein is CASSSRDRGSYEQYF. The chain links TRBV19 to TRBJ2-7; 10 bases match TRBD1. This CDR3 has 15 residues. After removal of 5 bases from V and 1 base from J, the junction contained 5 bases not matched to a gene. The V gene's germline CDR1 is LNHDA and CDR2 SQIVND (reference sequence).

The chain's CDR3 is CASSQGYRDFGNTIYF. The CDR3, as DNA: TGTGCCAGCAGCCAAGGCTACCGGGACTTTGGAAACACCATATATTTT. The chain carries TRBV3-1 (or the pseudogene TRBV3-2) and TRBJ1-3, with D perhaps matching TRBD1 (5 bases). There are 16 residues in the CDR3. Germline CDR1 is LGHDT and CDR2 is YNNKEL (reference sequence). The V gene lost 1 base and the J gene lost 3 bases, with 13 bases spanning the gap.

The chain combines TRBV6-2 or TRBV6-3 with TRBJ1-1; D gene ambiguous. Trimming removed 0 bases at V and 5 bases at J, with 4 bases between. Looked up from germline, CDR1 is MNHEY and CDR2 is SVGEGT. CDR3 size: 12 residues. In DNA form, the CDR3 reads TGTGCCAGCAGTTACTCATATACTGAAGCTTTCTTT. Its protein product is CASSYSYTEAFF.

This clone came up once. The V gene is TRBV15, the J gene TRBJ2-1; TRBD2 agrees at 9 bases. Per the germline V gene, CDR1 is LNHNV and CDR2 is YYDKDF (reference sequence). This CDR3 region has 15 residues. After removal of 3 bases from V and 7 bases from J, the junction contained 7 bases not matched to a gene. The CDR3 loop reads CATSRAGGPGNEQFF. The CDR3 coding sequence is TGTGCCACCAGCAGGGCGGGAGGGCCAGGAAATGAGCAGTTCTTC.

The chain is built from TRBV7-9 and TRBJ2-7; 7 bases map to TRBD2. V trimming: 11 bases; J trimming: 4 bases; junction bases outside the gene matches: 17. This CDR3 comprises 15 residues. Germline loops: CDR1 SEHNR, CDR2 FQNEAQ (reference sequence). CDR3 nucleotide sequence: TGTGCCTCCTTGGAGGGAGGGAGCCTTTTTTACGAGCAGTACTTC. This gives the protein CASLEGGSLFYEQYF.

This chain connects TRBV27 to TRBJ2-2; 11 bases map to TRBD2. The CDR3 loop spans 17 amino acids. In germline, CDR1 is MNHEY, CDR2 SMNVEV (reference sequence). The V segment lost 5 bases and the J segment 5 bases; nucleotides outside the gene matches: 10. CDR3 in amino acids: CASSPRLAGGRTGELFF. The CDR3 bases are TGTGCCAGCAGTCCCCGGCTAGCGGGAGGAAGAACCGGGGAGCTGTTTTTT.

This sequence joins TRBV4-3 and TRBJ2-1; 9 bases are shared with TRBD2. Per germline, CDR1 LGHNA and CDR2 YSLEER. Trimming cost V 0 bases and J 5 bases; bases outside gene matches: 5. The CDR3 has 16 amino acids. In DNA form, the CDR3 reads TGCGCCAGCAGCCAAGAGCTAGCGGGGAGTAACAATGAGCAGTTCTTC. Amino acids: CASSQELAGSNNEQFF.

The chain links TRBV2 to TRBJ1-1; possibly TRBD1 for D (5 bases). The CDR3 extends over 16 amino acids. V was clipped by 4 bases and J by 0 bases, with 15 bases between them. The germline CDR1 and CDR2 sequences are SNHLY and FYNNEI. The chain's CDR3 is CASSAQGQLMNTEAFF. As DNA, the CDR3 is TGTGCCAGCAGTGCGCAGGGCCAACTCATGAACACTGAAGCTTTCTTT.

The chain combines TRBV27 with TRBJ1-6; the D gene is possibly TRBD1 (6 bases). Trimming stripped 6 bases from V and 9 bases from J, with 18 bases between. CDR1 and CDR2 from the germline V gene are MNHEY and SMNVEV (reference sequence). The CDR3 is 15 residues long. The CDR3 region is CASRRNLQGSSPLHF. The DNA for the CDR3 is TGTGCCAGCAGACGAAACCTACAGGGAAGTTCACCCCTCCACTTT.

This clone has more than one count but fewer than ten. The chain carries TRBV25-1 and TRBJ1-1; D unresolved. The V gene lost 5 bases and the J gene lost 1 base, with 8 bases spanning the gap. Per germline, CDR1 MGHDK and CDR2 SYGVNS. The CDR3 covers 13 residues. For the CDR3, the DNA is TGTGCCAGCAGTTTCCCAGGGAACACTGAAGCTTTCTTT. Translation: CASSFPGNTEAFF.

This clone has a single count. This chain uses TRBV2 with TRBJ2-7; TRBD1 matches 9 bases. V lost 6 bases and J lost 5; bases outside the gene matches: 8. This CDR3 is built from 14 residues. The germline CDR1 and CDR2 sequences are SNHLY and FYNNEI. This CDR3 is CASSSDRGNDEQYF. CDR3 DNA sequence: TGTGCCAGCAGCAGTGACAGGGGGAACGACGAGCAGTACTTC.

The CDR3 loop reads CASSATAGTGVGTEAFF. The CDR3 region has the DNA TGTGCCAGCAGTGCAACCGCCGGGACAGGGGTGGGCACTGAAGCTTTCTTT. The chain uses TRBV25-1 and TRBJ1-1; 10 bases fit TRBD1. Germline V gene data show CDR1 as MGHDK and CDR2 as SYGVNS. The CDR3 covers 17 residues. J was trimmed by 4 bases and V by 4 bases; bases with no gene match: 12.

This clone appeared a few times. CDR3 coding DNA: TGTGCCAGCAGTTATATTTCGGCTAGCGGGACTAAAAATGAGCAGTTCTTC. This codes for CASSYISASGTKNEQFF. This sequence joins TRBV6-2 or TRBV6-3 and TRBJ2-1; 9 bases align to TRBD2. The CDR3 contains 17 residues. The V segment lost 3 bases and the J segment 7 bases; nucleotides outside the gene matches: 13. The germline V gene encodes CDR1 MNHEY and CDR2 SVGEGT.

The chain combines TRBV25-1 with TRBJ1-3; D uncertain. The CDR3 spans 14 residues. Trimming cost V 7 bases and J 0 bases, with 10 bases left between them. CDR1 is MGHDK, CDR2 SYGVNS, per germline. The CDR3 region is CASTPRVSGNTIYF. CDR3 DNA: TGTGCCAGCACCCCCCGGGTCTCTGGAAACACCATATATTTT. Variable domain in full (rest from reference TRBV25-1 and TRBJ1-3): EADIYQTPRYLVIGTGKKITLECSQTMGHDKMYWYQQDPGMELHLIHYSYGVNSTEKGDLSSESTVSRIRTEHFPLTLESARPSHTSQYLCASTPRVSGNTIYFGEGSWLTVV.

The chain uses TRBV7-9 and TRBJ2-1, with 10 bases identical to TRBD1. The V gene's germline CDR1 is SEHNR and CDR2 FQNEAQ (reference sequence). Trimming cost V 4 bases and J 8 bases; bases outside gene matches: 8. The CDR3 totals 15 residues. CDR3 amino acids: CASSSPGQGFHEQFF. The CDR3 DNA reads as TGTGCCAGCAGCTCACCGGGACAGGGGTTTCATGAGCAGTTCTTC.

The chain links TRBV7-9 to TRBJ1-3, with 7 nucleotides matching TRBD1. The germline gives CDR1 SEHNR, CDR2 FQNEAQ (reference sequence). Trimming took 5 bases from V and 1 from J; bases not matched to a gene: 5. The length of the CDR3 is 15 residues. This CDR3 is CASSAQGDSGNTIYF. The CDR3 DNA reads as TGTGCCAGCAGCGCCCAGGGGGATTCTGGAAACACCATATATTTT. The full variable domain, completed using reference TRBV7-9 and TRBJ1-3, is DTGVSQNPRHKITKRGQNVTFRCDPISEHNRLYWYRQTLGQGPEFLTYFQNEAQLEKSRLLSDRFSAERPKGSFSTLEIQRTEQGDSAMYLCASSAQGDSGNTIYFGEGSWLTVV.

The chain is built from TRBV7-8 and TRBJ1-2, with D hard to call. The germline CDR1 and CDR2 sequences are SGHVS and FQNEAQ. Trimming took 1 base from V and 0 from J, leaving 12 bases between them. The CDR3 is 16 residues long. The CDR3 is CASSLVFGGANYGYTF. The CDR3 bases are TGTGCCAGCAGCTTAGTTTTTGGCGGCGCTAACTATGGCTACACCTTC.

The chain combines TRBV19 with TRBJ2-7; D is perhaps TRBD2 (5 bases). V lost 2 bases, J lost 2 bases, and 10 bases lay in between. Germline V lookup: CDR1 LNHDA, CDR2 SQIVND (reference sequence). The CDR3 has 14 residues. The CDR3 DNA reads as TGTGCCAGTAGTATATCGGGGTCGGCCTACGAGCAGTACTTC. Translated, it gives CASSISGSAYEQYF.

V usage is TRBV28 and J usage is TRBJ1-1; tentatively, D is TRBD1 (6 bases). V gave up 4 bases and J gave up 0 bases, with 12 bases separating them. Germline CDR1 MDHEN, CDR2 SYDVKM. This CDR3 is built from 15 residues. CDR3 residues: CASSYRGTLNTEAFF. The CDR3, as DNA: TGTGCCAGCAGTTATAGGGGGACCCTGAACACTGAAGCTTTCTTT.

The chain combines TRBV13 with TRBJ2-1; perhaps TRBD2 as D (6 bases). The germline gives CDR1 PRHDT, CDR2 FYEKMQ (reference sequence). The CDR3 has 15 residues. The V end lost 5 bases, the J end lost 6 bases, and 17 bases lay between the germline ends. CDR3 residues: CASSTRDFKGNEQFF. In nucleotides, the CDR3 is TGTGCCAGCAGCACCCGGGACTTCAAAGGCAATGAGCAGTTCTTC. Full variable domain (outside the CDR3, taken from reference TRBV13 and TRBJ2-1): AAGVIQSPRHLIKEKRETATLKCYPIPRHDTVYWYQQGPGQDPQFLISFYEKMQSDKGSIPDRFSAQQFSDYHSELNMSSLELGDSALYFCASSTRDFKGNEQFFGPGTRLTVL.